This TCR beta chain was found in a study of CD8+ T cells in alopecia areata listed by TCRdb under 2018. For context, the study as a whole: The treated patients took part in an open-label pilot trial in which moderate-to-severe alopecia areata was treated with oral tofacitinib at 5 to 10 mg twice daily. High-throughput TCRbeta sequencing was used to examine T cell clonal expansion in alopecia areata in both the C3H/HeJ mouse model and human patients. RNA was extracted with the PAXgene miRNA kit for fixed scalp, the miRNeasy kit for PBMCs, and the RNeasy kit for mouse skin. TCRbeta CDR3 regions were amplified by immunoSEQ multiplex PCR with 35 Vbeta forward and 13 Jbeta reverse primers. Patients received tofacitinib for 6 to 18 months and were then followed off drug for 6 months to check for delayed response and recurrence. Scalp clonality was compared among normal scalp (n=4), patchy alopecia areata scalp (n=8), and alopecia totalis/universalis scalp (n=8). Scalp tissue and sorted CD4+ and CD8+ peripheral blood T cells from patchy and totalis/universalis alopecia areata patients and from healthy controls were covered by human TCRbeta sequencing. Biopsies were taken from tofacitinib-treated patients at baseline and again at 4 and 24 weeks into treatment, and several of those patients also had a later scalp biopsy.

About this clone: The antigen it recognizes is unknown. No base-level quality is on record; no much larger clone is a single base apart.

The library was prepared using the immunoSEQ multiplex PCR assay. To provide template for TCR sequencing, every sample had RNA extracted and reverse transcribed into cDNA. SuperScript III was used to make first-strand cDNA, primed with a 2:1 mix of oligo-dT and random hexamers. A synthetic immune receptor repertoire was used to assess amplification bias, and residual bias was removed computationally. Per the authors' processing: Raw reads were preprocessed to remove errors, and CDR3 was defined according to IMGT conventions as the region from the conserved cysteine to phenylalanine. Clonality was computed by normalizing Shannon entropy by log2 of the number of productive unique TCRs and subtracting the result from 1. CD4 or CD8 identity of scalp clones was inferred by cross-referencing scalp TCRbeta sequences with sorted blood CD4 and CD8 repertoires. The table was pulled from immuneACCESS by TCRdb, which kept in-frame rearrangements only. Such tables lose some clones; where checked, under half of the loss comes from unresolved V genes, and the rest has no known cause. That table supplies the V and J calls and clone size; D and trimming were determined from the DNA. The sample table records more than 100,000 clones; around three fifths of these occur just once. Together, the top ten hold less than 5.5% of the sample.

The sample's time point label, in plain terms: baseline before oral tofacitinib. From alopecia areata patients, peripheral blood was collected along with lesional scalp punch biopsies. After PBMCs were isolated by density centrifugation and stained for CD3, CD4 and CD8, a FACSAria was used to sort CD4+ and CD8+ T cells. Broader findings and caveats from the paper: Higher clonality and more expanded CD8+ clones were observed in lesional scalp than in normal scalp, particularly in alopecia totalis/universalis, a finding suggestive of antigenic drive. Shared TCR sequences between patients were less evident than in mice, which may be partly attributable to HLA diversity in the patient population. Unlike mouse skin, where gammadelta T cells dominate, normal human skin contains resident alphabeta T cells that get sequenced too, which complicates analysis of the scalp TCR repertoire.

The germline V gene supplies CDR1 MNHEY and CDR2 SVGAGI. The junction carries 9 bases between V and J, which are trimmed by 7 bases and 11 bases respectively. Counted from cysteine to phenylalanine, this CDR3 has 11 amino acids. Only the CDR3 region is kept as DNA, spanning 33 bases read in frame from base 1. The rearranged chain carries TRBV6-5 and TRBJ1-6, with the D gene not clear enough to name. This clonotype was obtained from a human donor with alopecia areata. This specimen consisted of CD4+ T cells sorted from blood, obtained at week 0. In nucleotide form, the sequence is TGTGCCAGCAAGTCGGTTCCACCCCTCCACTTT. Its translation is CASKSVPPLHF.